This T cell receptor beta chain was identified in a study of response to subunit inactivated influenza vaccine. Study observations and caveats: Authors suggested each seasonal influenza vaccination recruits few new T cells.

Germline CDR1 is ENHRY and CDR2 is SYGVKD. The V and J ends lost 3 bases and 4 bases respectively, with 4 bases between them. The CDR3 extends over 12 amino acids. TCRdb called the RT-PCR reads again in MiXCR, with one record for every CDR3 protein. The sample includes around 570,000 distinct CDR3 sequences, around 11% of them seen just once. Remarks on this clonotype: Its specificity is unknown.

This sample was also put to use in a study of T cells expressing NK-cell markers. This second study says: TCR beta libraries carry UMIs added by 5'RACE template switching. Each of roughly 6 donors carried dominant NKG2C+ clonotypes accounting for about 1.0-8% of CD8+ T cells.

The sample in question was PBMCs from blood, obtained on the day of vaccination. The gene calls are TRBV10-3 and TRBJ1-5; no reliable D call. This receptor was taken from a man between 45 and 60 years old who received an inactivated influenza vaccine. The CDR3 is CAISDGNQPQHF. In DNA, the CDR3 is TGTGCCATCAGTGATGGGAATCAGCCCCAGCATTTT.